This record concerns one T cell receptor (beta chain) sequence. The data were obtained in a study of lymphopenia after photon versus proton radiotherapy. Data came from immunoSEQ multiplex PCR; TCRdb stores just in-frame clones and leaves some out. This table has about 15,000 clones, just over 85% appearing once. Germline CDR1 is SGHNT and CDR2 is YYREEE (reference sequence). V shed 2 bases and J shed 0 bases, with 6 bases lying between them. The CDR3 is made up of 15 amino acids. The chain employs TRBV5-4 and TRBJ2-6; D gene uncertain. Sequencing used peripheral blood, obtained from a patient treated with proton-based radiotherapy. The TCR was taken from a man between 65 and 85 years old with pancreatic cancer. The CDR3 sequence is CASSFAHSGANVLTF. CDR3 nucleotides: TGTGCCAGCAGCTTTGCCCACTCTGGGGCCAACGTCCTGACTTTC.